These T cell receptor beta chains were read from a single sample in a study of cytomegalovirus exposure and HLA in healthy donors. Data came from immunoSEQ multiplex PCR; TCRdb stores just in-frame clones and leaves some out. Altogether fewer than 200,000 clones are present, 80% to 90% being singletons, with the ten largest covering about 11%. Sequencing was performed on PBMCs. These TCRs come from a man aged 50 to 60 in good health and CMV-seropositive. Each CDR3 is given with its conserved first and last residue. The order of the fields is V gene, CDR3 protein.

v_call: TRBV28
cdr3_aa: CASKRILQFYGYTF

v_call: TRBV2
cdr3_aa: CASSEESGRVAGKNEQFF

v_call: TRBV29-1
cdr3_aa: CSVEGAEPVTDTQYF

v_call: TRBV4-2
cdr3_aa: CASSQLAFDYEQYF

v_call: TRBV5-4
cdr3_aa: CASSLRENINEQFF

v_call: TRBV29-1
cdr3_aa: CSVEQDTSSTDTQYF

v_call: TRBV28
cdr3_aa: CASKLMDSYGYTF

v_call: TRBV9
cdr3_aa: CASSGGVLDTQYF

v_call: TRBV7-2
cdr3_aa: CASSRTGGNHEQYF

v_call: TRBV30
cdr3_aa: CAWSGRRTDTQYF

v_call: TRBV30
cdr3_aa: CAWGLLAGDTQYF

v_call: TRBV29-1
cdr3_aa: CSVAGQGGSQPQHF

v_call: TRBV27
cdr3_aa: CASRWTGGNIQYF

v_call: TRBV5-4
cdr3_aa: CASSLEPGAYSGNTIYF

v_call: TRBV27
cdr3_aa: CASRQGAGNTEAFF

v_call: TRBV6-5
cdr3_aa: CASSYRSESSQAFF

v_call: TRBV5-1
cdr3_aa: CASSQGVTEAFF

v_call: TRBV7-9
cdr3_aa: CASSLDGLQQYF

v_call: TRBV7-8
cdr3_aa: CASSLAEGSGGNTIYF

v_call: TRBV6-5
cdr3_aa: CASSLAASYNEQFF

v_call: TRBV7-9
cdr3_aa: CASSLARAATEAFF

v_call: TRBV6-5
cdr3_aa: CASSYSFEGYEQYF

v_call: TRBV28
cdr3_aa: CASSRQGSGNTIYF

v_call: TRBV7-9
cdr3_aa: CASSARQGANTIYF

v_call: TRBV9
cdr3_aa: CASSVGQGPYEQYF

v_call: TRBV7-6
cdr3_aa: CASSFGGGNYGYTF

v_call: TRBV28
cdr3_aa: CASSFRSSRSEQYF

v_call: TRBV7-9
cdr3_aa: CASSLRDISSYEQYF

v_call: TRBV19
cdr3_aa: CASSILLADSGNTIYF

v_call: TRBV5-1
cdr3_aa: CASSSSNSPLHF

v_call: TRBV4-3
cdr3_aa: CASSHAGLTKDEQFF

v_call: TRBV29-1
cdr3_aa: CSARGQFSGYGYTF

v_call: TRBV28
cdr3_aa: CASSLAGQGEGETQYF

v_call: TRBV5-8
cdr3_aa: CASSYPGQGLFQPQHF

v_call: TRBV7-7
cdr3_aa: CASSPAQGVPQYF

v_call: TRBV29-1
cdr3_aa: CSVAGQGAKAFF

v_call: TRBV5-5
cdr3_aa: CASSLEGSSGLETQYF

v_call: TRBV5-6
cdr3_aa: CASSLLGLEEGEQFF

v_call: TRBV5-4
cdr3_aa: CASSLTSGALDEQYF

v_call: TRBV5-6
cdr3_aa: CASSPWETGDHEQPQHF